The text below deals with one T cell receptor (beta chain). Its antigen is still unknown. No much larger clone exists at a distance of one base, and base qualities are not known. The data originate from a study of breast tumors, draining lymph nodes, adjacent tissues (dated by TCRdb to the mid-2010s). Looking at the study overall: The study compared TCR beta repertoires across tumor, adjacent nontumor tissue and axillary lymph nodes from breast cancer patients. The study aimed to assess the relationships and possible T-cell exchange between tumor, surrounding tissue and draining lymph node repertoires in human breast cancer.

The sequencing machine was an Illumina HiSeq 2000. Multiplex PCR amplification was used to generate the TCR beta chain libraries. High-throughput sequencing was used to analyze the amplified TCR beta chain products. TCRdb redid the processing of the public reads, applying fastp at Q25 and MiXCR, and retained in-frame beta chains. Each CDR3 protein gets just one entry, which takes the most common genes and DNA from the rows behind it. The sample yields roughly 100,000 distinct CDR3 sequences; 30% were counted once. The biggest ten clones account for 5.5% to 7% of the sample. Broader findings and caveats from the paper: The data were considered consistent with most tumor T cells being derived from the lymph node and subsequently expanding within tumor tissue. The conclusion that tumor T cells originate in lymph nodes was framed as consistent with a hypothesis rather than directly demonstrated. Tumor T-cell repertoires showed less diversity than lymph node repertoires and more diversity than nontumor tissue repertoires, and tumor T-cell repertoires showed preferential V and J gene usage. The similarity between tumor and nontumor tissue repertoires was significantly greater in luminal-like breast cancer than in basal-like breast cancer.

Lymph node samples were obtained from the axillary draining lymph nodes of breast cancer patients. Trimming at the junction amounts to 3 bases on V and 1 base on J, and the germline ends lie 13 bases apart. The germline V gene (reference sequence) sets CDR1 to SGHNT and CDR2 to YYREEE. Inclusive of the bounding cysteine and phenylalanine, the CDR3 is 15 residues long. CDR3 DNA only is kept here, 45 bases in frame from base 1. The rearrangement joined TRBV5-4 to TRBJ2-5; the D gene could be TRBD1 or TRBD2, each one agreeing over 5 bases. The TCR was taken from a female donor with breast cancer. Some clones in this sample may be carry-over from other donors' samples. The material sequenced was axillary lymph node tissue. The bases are TGTGCCAGCAGCTCCCGGGACGCCCTCCAAGAGACCCAGTACTTC. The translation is CASSSRDALQETQYF.